These 8 T cell receptor beta chains came from one sample sequenced in a study of early T cells in non-severe SARS-CoV-2 infection. MiXCR, run by TCRdb on the 5' RACE reads, gives a single entry per CDR3 protein. The sample lists about 60,000 distinct CDR3 sequences, about 11% occurring once. The sequences come from whole blood, collected at baseline. The origin of the receptors is an adult who was a healthcare worker with PCR-confirmed SARS-CoV-2 infection or an uninfected control (not recorded which).

This clonotype was seen ten or more times. The chain couples TRBV5-1 to TRBJ2-3; no definite D call. The CDR3 has 14 amino acids. Trimming removed 0 bases at V and 3 bases at J, with 8 bases between. CDR1 is SGHRS, CDR2 YFSETQ, per germline. The CDR3 DNA is TGCGCCAGCAGCTTGGGGAAGGCGACAGATACGCAGTATTTT. Translation: CASSLGKATDTQYF.

The table lists this clonotype with many counts. J is TRBJ1-1 and V is TRBV19, with 8 positions matching TRBD1. Looked up from germline, CDR1 is LNHDA and CDR2 is SQIVND (reference sequence). V was clipped by 7 bases and J by 3 bases; unmatched bases: 10. The CDR3 is 15 residues long. The CDR3 here is CASTRTGILDTEAFF. DNA of the CDR3: TGTGCCAGTACCAGGACAGGGATCCTGGACACTGAAGCTTTCTTT.

This rearrangement joins TRBV29-1 to TRBJ1-2, with D tentatively TRBD1 (6 bases). Trimming removed 5 bases from V and 5 bases from J, with 9 bases in between. The CDR3 covers 11 residues. CDR1 SQVTM and CDR2 ANQGSEA come from the germline V gene. The CDR3 loop reads CSVRTEYGYTF. CDR3 coding DNA: TGCAGCGTTCGGACAGAGTATGGCTACACCTTC.

The sample holds many counts of this clonotype. CDR3 sequence reads: CASSRGVTQETQYF. As DNA, the CDR3 is TGTGCCAGCAGTCGAGGGGTAACTCAAGAGACCCAGTACTTC. This rearrangement joins TRBV27 to TRBJ2-5; D may be TRBD1 or TRBD2 (5 bases each). Germline V gene data show CDR1 as MNHEY and CDR2 as SMNVEV (reference sequence). The CDR3 sequence is 14 residues long. Trimming stripped 5 bases from V and 2 bases from J, with 12 bases between.

This chain joins TRBV6-5 and TRBJ1-2, with a weak D call TRBD1 (5 bases). The CDR3 contains 12 residues. The V gene's germline CDR1 is MNHEY and CDR2 SVGAGI. Trimming shortened V by 7 bases and J by 4 bases, and 10 bases separated the two germline ends. CDR3 sequence reads: CASMDMVYGYTF. CDR3 in DNA: TGTGCCAGCATGGACATGGTCTATGGCTACACCTTC.

This clonotype was seen ten or more times. The J gene is TRBJ2-1, the V gene TRBV9; D tentatively fits TRBD1 or TRBD2 (6 bases each). V was pared by 3 bases and J by 10 bases, with 14 bases between. The CDR3 covers 13 residues. Germline V gives CDR1 SGDLS, CDR2 YYNGEE. The CDR3 nucleotides read TGTGCCAGCAGCGCCGACGGGGGCCTCGAGCAGTTCTTC. Translation: CASSADGGLEQFF.

The chain links TRBV3-1 to TRBJ2-3; 7 nucleotides line up with TRBD2. The CDR3 has 15 amino acids. CDR1 is LGHDT and CDR2 is YNNKEL in the germline V gene (reference sequence). The J segment lost 12 bases and the V segment lost 1 base, leaving 13 bases of the junction unmatched. This chain's CDR3 is CASSQGAPLRGIQYF. DNA for the CDR3: TGTGCCAGCAGCCAAGGAGCTCCGTTGCGGGGGATACAGTATTTT.

This chain uses TRBV29-1 with TRBJ1-1; D remains ambiguous. The CDR3 runs 11 residues. The germline gives CDR1 SQVTM, CDR2 ANQGSEA. V shed 2 bases and J shed 8 bases, with 9 bases lying between them. CDR3 protein: CSVERRQEAFF. CDR3 nucleotides: TGCAGCGTTGAACGTCGGCAAGAAGCTTTCTTT.